The clone carrying this TCR beta chain was picked up many times. What it binds is not known. The CDR3 length is 15 residues. Per germline, CDR1 MDHEN and CDR2 SYDVKM. The V gene end was trimmed by 6 bases and the J gene end by 7 bases; junction bases not matched to a gene: 11. The sample belongs to a study of T cells in Graves' hyperthyroidism and ophthalmopathy. General study points: Ophthalmopathy cases were set apart from stable hyperthyroidism by a 13 V-J model. Blood also held most thyroid clonotypes expanded beyond 0.001.

From RNA transcripts, TCR beta CDR3 regions were amplified. With the HTBI primer set, the TCR CDR3 went through a first round of RT-PCR. Each CDR3 protein is one row after TCRdb ran MiXCR on the multiplex PCR reads. Among some 360,000 distinct CDR3 sequences listed, around 18% were seen once. This TCR was recovered from a woman aged 40 to 50 with Graves' ophthalmopathy. The chain carries TRBV28 and TRBJ2-7; TRBD1 aligns across 11 bases. Sequencing was carried out using blood. The CDR3 sequence: CASSFRDRGLREQYF. CDR3 nucleotide sequence: TGTGCCAGCAGCTTCCGGGACAGGGGGTTGAGGGAGCAGTACTTC. Together with reference TRBV28 and TRBJ2-7, the CDR3 gives the full variable domain: DVKVTQSSRYLVKRTGEKVFLECVQDMDHENMFWYRQDPGLGLRLIYFSYDVKMKEKGDIPEGYSVSREKKERFSLILESASTNQTSMYLCASSFRDRGLREQYFGPGTRLTVT.